This T cell receptor (beta chain) was recovered during a study of shared T cell receptors in the human thymus. In germline, CDR1 is SGHRS, CDR2 YFSETQ. CDR3 length equals 17 residues. Trimming took 6 bases from V and 1 from J, leaving 23 bases between them. TCRdb keeps only in-frame clones here, not all; method: immunoSEQ multiplex PCR. The sample lists more than 550,000 clones; approximately 83% were seen once. The data were also submitted as part of a second study, on human thymus T cells. In that study: Thymic tissue was derived from resections collected during corrective heart surgery. Apparent skewing of V and J gene usage characterized both thymic and blood repertoires. Related work found strong thymic repertoire overlap between unrelated individuals.

Sequencing was performed on thymocytes. This rearrangement joins TRBV5-1 to TRBJ2-7; the D gene is possibly TRBD1 (6 bases). This receptor was identified in a girl less than two years old with a congenital heart defect. In DNA, the CDR3 is TGCGCCAGCAAAGATATGCGCGGGCCAGGGGCTTCCTACGAGCAGTACTTC. This translates into CASKDMRGPGASYEQYF.